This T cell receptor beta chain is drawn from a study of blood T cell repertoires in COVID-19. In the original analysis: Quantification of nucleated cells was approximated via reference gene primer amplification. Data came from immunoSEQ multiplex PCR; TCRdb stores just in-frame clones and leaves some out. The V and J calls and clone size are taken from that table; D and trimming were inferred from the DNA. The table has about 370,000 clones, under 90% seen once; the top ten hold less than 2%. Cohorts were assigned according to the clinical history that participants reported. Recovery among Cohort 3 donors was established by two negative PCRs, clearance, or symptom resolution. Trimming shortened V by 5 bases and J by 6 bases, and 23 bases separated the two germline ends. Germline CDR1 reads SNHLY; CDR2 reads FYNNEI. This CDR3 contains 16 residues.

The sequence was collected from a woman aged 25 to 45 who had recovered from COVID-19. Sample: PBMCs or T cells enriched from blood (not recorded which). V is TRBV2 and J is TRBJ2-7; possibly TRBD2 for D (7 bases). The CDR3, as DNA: TGTGCCAGCAGTCATGCGGGGGCGGGTTCCGTGGTCGAGCAGTACTTC. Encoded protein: CASSHAGAGSVVEQYF.